The next 18 T cell receptor beta chains were all read from a single sample in a study of T cell repertoires in cytomegalovirus infection. TCRdb re-derived calls from the reads in MiXCR, one entry per CDR3 protein. The table shows approximately 550,000 distinct CDR3 sequences, with 16% occurring only once. Material: CD8+ T cells from PBMCs. The source of these receptors is a human donor in good health (CMV status not recorded). Some clones in this sample may be carry-over from other donors' samples.

This clonotype was counted only a few times. This rearrangement joins TRBV28 to TRBJ2-5; tentative D call: TRBD1 (6 bases). The length of the CDR3 is 15 residues. CDR1 MDHEN and CDR2 SYDVKM come from the germline V gene. Trimming shortened V by 4 bases and J by 1 base, and 13 bases separated the two germline ends. The CDR3 DNA reads TGTGCCAGCAGTTCTCCCAGGGGAACCCAAGAGACCCAGTACTTC. It encodes CASSSPRGTQETQYF.

This clonotype occurred many times. V usage is TRBV6-1 and J usage is TRBJ2-7; no reliable D call. Per germline, CDR1 MNHNS and CDR2 SASEGT. Deletions cut 7 bases from V and 0 bases from J, with 16 bases between. The CDR3 consists of 15 residues. CDR3 DNA: TGTGCCAGCATCCTTTTCCGGAGTTCCTCCTACGAGCAGTACTTC. Protein product: CASILFRSSSYEQYF.

This chain uses TRBV27 with TRBJ2-7; perhaps TRBD2 as D (5 bases). CDR3 length: 13 amino acids. V was cut by 7 bases and J by 5 bases, with 15 bases left in between. CDR1 is MNHEY and CDR2 is SMNVEV in the germline V gene (reference sequence). CDR3 amino acids: CASTRTGNHEQYF. DNA for the CDR3: TGTGCCAGCACTCGAACCGGGAACCACGAGCAGTACTTC.

This chain uses TRBV5-1 with TRBJ2-5; tentative D call: TRBD2 (6 bases). This CDR3 is 13 amino acids long. CDR1 and CDR2 (germline): SGHRS, YFSETQ. The germline V and J ends were trimmed by 7 bases and 1 base, with 11 bases remaining between them. In DNA, the CDR3 is TGCGCCAGCTGGGGGGATTCCCAAGAGACCCAGTACTTC. As protein: CASWGDSQETQYF.

The V call is TRBV5-1, the J call TRBJ1-3; TRBD1 might be the D (6 bases). Deletions cut 4 bases from V and 4 bases from J, with 15 bases between. Germline V CDR1 and CDR2: SGHRS, YFSETQ. The CDR3 contains 15 residues. The CDR3 DNA sequence: TGCGCCAGCAGCGTACCAGGGGCCAAGGGAAACACCATATATTTT. As protein: CASSVPGAKGNTIYF.

A note on this clonotype: This could be a read error, since a much larger clone is one nucleotide away. The genes are TRBV27 and TRBJ1-5; D is uncertain. CDR1 MNHEY and CDR2 SMNVEV come from the germline V gene (reference sequence). This CDR3 is 13 amino acids long. The CDR3 reads CASSFGVYQLQHF. In DNA, the CDR3 is TGTGCCAGCAGTTTCGGGGTCTATCAGCTCCAGCATTTT.

The rearrangement links TRBV29-1 to TRBJ2-7; 10 positions match TRBD2. Per the germline V gene, CDR1 is SQVTM and CDR2 is ANQGSEA. V lost 7 bases to trimming and J lost 4 bases; unmatched junction nucleotides: 4. The CDR3 is 12 residues long. The CDR3 loop is CSAQTSGYEQYF. The CDR3 DNA reads TGCAGCGCACAGACTAGCGGGTACGAGCAGTACTTC.

This clonotype was picked up a small number of times. The gene calls are TRBV18 and TRBJ2-3; D may be TRBD2 (5 bases). The V end lost 3 bases, the J end lost 1 base, and 17 bases lay between the germline ends. This CDR3 is 17 amino acids long. Germline assignment: CDR1 KGHSH and CDR2 LQKENI. The CDR3 DNA is TGTGCCAGCTCACCCCAGACACAAGTCGGGGGCACAGATACGCAGTATTTT. This gives the protein CASSPQTQVGGTDTQYF.

This clonotype turned up a few times. The rearrangement links TRBV7-9 to TRBJ2-7, with D unresolved. The CDR3 runs 11 residues. V gave up 3 bases and J gave up 3 bases, with 3 bases separating them. Germline values: CDR1 SEHNR, CDR2 FQNEAQ (reference sequence). The CDR3: CASSFRYEQYF. The CDR3 nucleotides read TGTGCCAGCAGCTTTCGCTACGAGCAGTACTTC. The full variable domain, in which reference TRBV7-9 and TRBJ2-7 provide the parts outside the CDR3, is DTGVSQNPRHKITKRGQNVTFRCDPISEHNRLYWYRQTLGQGPEFLTYFQNEAQLEKSRLLSDRFSAERPKGSFSTLEIQRTEQGDSAMYLCASSFRYEQYFGPGTRLTVT.

This clonotype was counted at least ten times. This chain links TRBV11-2 with TRBJ2-2; 12 nucleotides match TRBD2. CDR1 and CDR2 from the germline V gene are SGHAT and FQNNGV. The CDR3 sequence is 17 residues long. J was trimmed by 5 bases and V by 0 bases; bases with no gene match: 4. As DNA, the CDR3 is TGTGCCAGCAGCTTAGAACTAGCGGGAGGATGGACCGGGGAGCTGTTTTTT. It codes for CASSLELAGGWTGELFF.

This clonotype has a count of ten or more. The chain couples TRBV27 to TRBJ2-7; unclear D gene. The CDR3 totals 11 residues. V lost 3 bases, J lost 5 bases, and 5 bases lay in between. Germline V gives CDR1 MNHEY, CDR2 SMNVEV (reference sequence). CDR3 sequence: CASSFNNEQYF. CDR3 nucleotide sequence: TGTGCCAGCAGTTTCAACAACGAGCAGTACTTC.

This clonotype was picked up a small number of times. The gene calls are TRBV6-5 and TRBJ1-4, with D uncertain. Germline CDR1 is MNHEY and CDR2 is SVGAGI. The CDR3 length is 14 residues. V shed 0 bases and J shed 5 bases, with 7 bases lying between them. CDR3 protein: CASSYSTENEKLFF. Written as DNA, the CDR3 is TGTGCCAGCAGTTACTCAACAGAGAATGAAAAACTGTTTTTT.

This clonotype was seen many times. V usage is TRBV4-1 and J usage is TRBJ2-7, with a possible D match to TRBD1 (6 bases). Germline CDR1 MGHRA, CDR2 YSYEKL. Between the trimmed V and J ends, which lost 0 bases and 2 bases, there was a span of 8 bases. This CDR3 has 14 residues. CDR3 sequence (DNA): TGCGCCAGCAGCCAAGATAGGGGGACCTACGAGCAGTACTTC. Encoded protein: CASSQDRGTYEQYF.

The V call is TRBV5-1, the J call TRBJ2-1; D possibly matches TRBD1 or TRBD2 (5 bases each). CDR1 and CDR2 from the germline V gene are SGHRS and YFSETQ. V shed 0 bases and J shed 8 bases, with 12 bases lying between them. The CDR3 covers 14 residues. CDR3 DNA: TGCGCCAGCAGCTTGGGACGGGACGTGGATGAGCAGTTCTTC. As protein: CASSLGRDVDEQFF.

This clonotype was seen a few times. The CDR3 region is CSVPGLAVYEQFF. CDR3 DNA sequence: TGCAGCGTTCCGGGACTAGCGGTCTATGAGCAGTTCTTC. This chain links TRBV29-1 with TRBJ2-1; 11 bases are shared with TRBD2. Germline V gene sequence: CDR1 SQVTM, CDR2 ANQGSEA. The trim removed 5 bases at V and 8 bases at J, leaving 5 bases unmatched. The CDR3 has 13 residues.

This clonotype was seen ten or more times. The genes are TRBV27 and TRBJ1-5; a possible D gene is TRBD1 (6 bases). The germline CDR1 and CDR2 sequences are MNHEY and SMNVEV (reference sequence). V dropped 5 bases and J dropped 6 bases, with 14 bases sitting between them. The length of the CDR3 is 14 residues. This CDR3 is CASSPVGGGQPQHF. CDR3 in DNA: TGTGCCAGCAGTCCAGTAGGGGGGGGTCAGCCCCAGCATTTT.

This rearrangement joins TRBV6-6 to TRBJ1-2; possible D gene TRBD1, 5 bases. Trimming shortened V by 2 bases and J by 2 bases, and 9 bases separated the two germline ends. Germline V gene data show CDR1 as MNHNY and CDR2 as SVGAGI (reference sequence). The CDR3 spans 14 residues. CDR3 sequence reads: CASSYVDKNYGYTF. In DNA, the CDR3 is TGTGCCAGCAGTTACGTGGACAAGAACTATGGCTACACCTTC.

Turning to this clonotype: In this CDR3 the conserved last residue, phenylalanine or tryptophan, is missing, so a read error is likely. The limits of the CDR3 on the DNA are not certain, so only TCRdb's listed CDR3 is given. The rearrangement links TRBV5-1 to TRBJ2-1; the table's D call, TRBD2, was not checked against the DNA. Germline CDR1 is SGHRS and CDR2 is YFSETQ. Both ends counted, the CDR3 spans 15 residues. This CDR3 reads CASSLFSTAGNEQLL.